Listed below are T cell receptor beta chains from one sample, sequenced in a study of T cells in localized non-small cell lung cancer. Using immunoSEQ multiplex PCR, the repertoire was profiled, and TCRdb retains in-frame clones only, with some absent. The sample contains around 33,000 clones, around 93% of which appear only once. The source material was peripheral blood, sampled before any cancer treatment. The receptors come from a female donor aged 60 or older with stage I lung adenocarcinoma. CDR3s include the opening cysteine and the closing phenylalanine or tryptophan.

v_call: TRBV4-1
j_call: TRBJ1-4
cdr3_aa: CASSHGTLVEKLFF

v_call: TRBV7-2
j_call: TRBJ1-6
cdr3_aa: CASSSRGAGLHSPLHF

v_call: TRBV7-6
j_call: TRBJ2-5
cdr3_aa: CASSLTGQGRQETQYF

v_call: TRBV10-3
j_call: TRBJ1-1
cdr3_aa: CAITPDRNTEAFF

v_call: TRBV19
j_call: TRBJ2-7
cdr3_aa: CASKVAGGYEQYF

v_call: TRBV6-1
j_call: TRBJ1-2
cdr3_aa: CASRRGEGYGYTF

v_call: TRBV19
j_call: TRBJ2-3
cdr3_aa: CASSSHPDTQYF

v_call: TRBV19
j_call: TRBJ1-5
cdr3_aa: CASSMERSNQPQHF

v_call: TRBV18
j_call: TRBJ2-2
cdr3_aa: CASSLQQGGPGGELFF

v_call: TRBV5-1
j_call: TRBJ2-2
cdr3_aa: CASSLVQGDTGELFF

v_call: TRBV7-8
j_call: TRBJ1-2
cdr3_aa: CASSLGTRVQDYGYTF

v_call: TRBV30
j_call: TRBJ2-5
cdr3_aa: CAWRGGETQYF

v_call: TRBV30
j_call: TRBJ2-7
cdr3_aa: CAWSSTRGEQYF

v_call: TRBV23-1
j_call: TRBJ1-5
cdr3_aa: CASEQPQHF

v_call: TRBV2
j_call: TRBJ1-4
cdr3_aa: CASSSGQGSEKLFF

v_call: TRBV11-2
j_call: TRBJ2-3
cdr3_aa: CASSLVAGGLADTQYF

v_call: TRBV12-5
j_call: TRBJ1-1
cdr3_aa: CASGGQGAKNTEAFF

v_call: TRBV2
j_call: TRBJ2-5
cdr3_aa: CASSYSGLDQETQYF

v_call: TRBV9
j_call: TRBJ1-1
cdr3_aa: CASSLAWGDEAFF

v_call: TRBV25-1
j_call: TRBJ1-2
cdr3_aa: CASSEWDGYTF

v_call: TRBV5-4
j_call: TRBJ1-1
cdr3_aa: CASSGDGGNTEAFF

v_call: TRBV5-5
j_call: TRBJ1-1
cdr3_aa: CASSLGGNTEAFF

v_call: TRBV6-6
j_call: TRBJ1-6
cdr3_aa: CASRYFGQDNSPLHF

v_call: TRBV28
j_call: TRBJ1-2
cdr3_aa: CASSFQEGGYTF

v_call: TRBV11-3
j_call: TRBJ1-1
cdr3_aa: CASSLDRRREAFF

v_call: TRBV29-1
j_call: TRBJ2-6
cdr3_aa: CSVELGSGANVLTF

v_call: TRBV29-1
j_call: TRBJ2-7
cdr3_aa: CSGPPGQGRYEQYF

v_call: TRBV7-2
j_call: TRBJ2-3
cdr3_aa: CASSFRGPDTQYF

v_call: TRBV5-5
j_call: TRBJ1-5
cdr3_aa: CASSLAGGQPQHF

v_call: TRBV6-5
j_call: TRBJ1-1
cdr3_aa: CASSFGGGVLDTEAFF

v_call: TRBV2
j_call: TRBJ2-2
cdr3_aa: CASRGGFNTGELFF

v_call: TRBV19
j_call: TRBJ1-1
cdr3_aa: CASSIDGVPNTEAFF

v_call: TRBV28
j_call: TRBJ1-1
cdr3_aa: CASREDFGVNTEAFF

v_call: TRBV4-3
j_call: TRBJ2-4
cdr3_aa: CASSQGDRDLNIQYF

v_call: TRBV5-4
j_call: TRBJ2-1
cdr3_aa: CASSPWVGVTTNEQFF

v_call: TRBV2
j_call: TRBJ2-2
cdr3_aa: CASSAGPVTGELFF

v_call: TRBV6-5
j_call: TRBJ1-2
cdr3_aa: CASHRDRGQGGYTF

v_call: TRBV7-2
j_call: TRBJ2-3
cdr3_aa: CASSLVDTDTQYF

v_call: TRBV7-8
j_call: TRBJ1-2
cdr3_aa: CASSLQTMTGIKDGYTF

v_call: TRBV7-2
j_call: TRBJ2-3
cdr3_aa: CASTPWGEVTDTQYF

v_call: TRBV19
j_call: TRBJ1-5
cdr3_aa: CASSGGFQPQHF